The clone carrying this T cell receptor beta chain was seen a handful of times. What it recognizes is unknown. The data belong to a study of T cells in Graves' hyperthyroidism and ophthalmopathy. The study, taken as a whole, reports: Before onset, by a median of about seven months, the model predicted ophthalmopathy.

Trimming left V 0 bases short and J 7 bases short, with 13 bases between. The CDR3 has 15 residues. Germline V gives CDR1 MNHEY, CDR2 SVGAGI. The investigators amplified TCR beta CDR3 regions from RNA transcripts. HTBI primers were the set used in a first-round RT-PCR of the TCR CDR3. Each CDR3 protein gets one entry after TCRdb re-called the multiplex PCR reads with MiXCR. The table includes about 350,000 distinct CDR3 sequences, approximately 15% detected once. Sequencing used blood. The chain links TRBV6-5 to TRBJ1-5; no firm D call. The source is a woman aged 30 to 39 with Graves' hyperthyroidism. CDR3 DNA sequence: TGTGCCAGCAGTTACTCGATCTGGGGTGGGCAGCCCCAGCATTTT. It specifies CASSYSIWGGQPQHF.